Here is one TCR beta chain with its context. This clonotype was observed many times. Its recognized antigen is unknown. Base quality data are lacking; no much larger clone is found one base away. The V end gives up 5 bases and the J end 6 bases, leaving 14 bases in the junction not matched to a gene. From the cysteine up to the phenylalanine, the CDR3 has a length of 16 residues. This entry keeps only the CDR3 DNA: 48 bases, framed from base 1. CDR1 and CDR2 are read off the germline V gene as MDHEN and SYDVKM. Receptor libraries were prepared by multiplex PCR. For sequencing, an Illumina HiSeq 4000 was employed. To build TCR beta libraries, CDR3 regions were amplified by Arm-PCR using iRepertoire HTBI primers. PCR products were gel purified before sequencing. Per the source publication's procedure: Gene usage analysis of CDR3 amino acid clonotypes relied on the roughly 60 TRBV and around 13 TRBJ segments identified across samples. COPE and FqMerger were used to merge the filtered high-quality paired reads into contigs. BLAST was used to align contigs to IMGT TRBV, TRBD and TRBJ reference genes, and CDR3 was defined according to IMGT. Any clonotype with a frequency above 0.1% was classified as a highly expanded clone. Repertoire diversity was measured by Shannon entropy, and V-J evenness by the Gini coefficient. A clonotype found in more than one individual was treated as public. TCRdb reprocessing: public reads trimmed at Q25 with fastp, clones called with MiXCR, in-frame beta chains kept. Each CDR3 protein gets just one entry, which takes the most common genes and DNA from the rows behind it. TCRdb, not the authors, supplied the V and J calls. The sample profile shows over 400,000 distinct CDR3 sequences; approximately 14% of them were found once. The ten biggest clones cover about 15% of the sample.

The sample originates from a study of regulatory T cells in long-lasting Graves disease (dated by TCRdb to 2020 to 2023). With regard to the full study: Newly diagnosed Graves' disease patients had taken antithyroid drugs for less than 3 months. A total of around 33 samples underwent TCR sequencing, from about 13 patients with persistent Graves' disease and 20 or so patients with newly diagnosed Graves' disease. Patients with persistent Graves' disease were compared with patients with newly diagnosed Graves' disease using TCR sequencing and RNA sequencing of peripheral blood. The study was conducted in China and was registered as a clinical trial. Overall results and qualifications from the work: Only peripheral blood was studied, because thyroid tissue, the primary lesion, was inaccessible. The small sample size was acknowledged by the authors as a limitation that may reduce accuracy. Sequencing and analysis were limited to the TCR beta chain. Persistent Graves' disease patients showed lower TCR Shannon entropy and fewer highly expanded clones than newly diagnosed patients, suggesting clonal expansion. More public clonotypes were shared among persistent patients (fewer than 3,000) than among newly diagnosed patients (966). Persistent disease showed preferential use of TRBV28, TRBJ1-2 and TRBJ2-5, whereas newly diagnosed disease favored TRBV20-1 and TRBJ2-1.

Read against the paper, the sample's time point label means: newly diagnosed GD, antithyroid drugs for less than 3 months. For both TCR sequencing and RNA sequencing, RNA was extracted from PBMCs in TRIzol. The diagnosis of Graves' disease was made according to American Thyroid Association guidelines. The patients came from an endocrinology department in Xi'an, China. Each patient gave approximately 10 milliliters of peripheral blood, collected in an EDTA anticoagulant tube. Ficoll Paque Plus density gradient separation was used to isolate PBMCs, and no further T cell sorting was done. RNA quality was checked with an Agilent 2100 Bioanalyzer and agarose gel, and concentration with a NanoDrop 2000. These data also featured in a second study, about T cells in Graves' hyperthyroidism and ophthalmopathy. The second paper further reports: Stable Graves' hyperthyroidism was defined as no progression to ophthalmopathy during 18 months of follow-up. Hyperthyroidism patients were newly diagnosed, with disease duration under 2 months, and aged 18 to 65 years. Patients with uncontrolled infections, other autoimmune diseases, pregnancy or lactation were excluded. Diagnoses were based on clinical symptoms, serum thyroxine and TRAb, thyroid ultrasound and orbital computed tomography. The TCR CDR3 was subjected to a first round of RT-PCR using the HTBI primer set and the Qiagen OneStep RT-PCR kit. Most expanded thyroid clonotypes (frequency above 0.001) were also detected in blood, a finding suggesting that blood repertoires may reflect thyroid immune responses. A model built on a 13 V-J signature distinguished ophthalmopathy from stable hyperthyroidism, reaching 87.88% sensitivity and about 81% specificity in cross-validation and 80%/75% in testing. During validation, the model predicted progression to ophthalmopathy a median of around 7 months ahead of onset, with roughly 65% sensitivity and about 75% specificity. A discovery cohort of approximately 100 patients, roughly 43 with Graves' ophthalmopathy and approximately 60 with stable Graves' hyperthyroidism, was used to find distinguishing TCR V-J signatures. Prospective prediction of ophthalmopathy was tested in an independent validation cohort consisting of roughly 20 hyperthyroidism patients and some 17 patients who later progressed to ophthalmopathy. The approximately 97 discovery patients were randomly divided into training and test sets at a 7:3 ratio. In roughly six Graves' hyperthyroidism patients, the study also compared T-cell repertoires from thyroid tissue with T-cell repertoires from blood. After blood sampling, hyperthyroidism patients were treated with methimazole at a starting dose of 30 mg daily, and ophthalmopathy patients were treated with high-dose intravenous methylprednisolone. Libraries were constructed in a second round of multiplex PCR, after which size selection and purification were performed. Paired-end sequencing of the libraries was performed with 100 bp reads on an Illumina HiSeq2000. SOAPnuke was used to process the raw data, removing reads that contained adapters or uncalled bases, had a mean Phred below 15, or lacked an exact match to the constant primer or identifier. High-quality paired reads were merged using COPE v1.2.5, and each unique nucleotide sequence was defined as a clonotype. MiTCR v1.1 was used to align the clonotypes against IMGT TRBV, TRBD and TRBJ reference segments. Only V-J combinations with frequency above 0.0001, covering about 99% of repertoires, were analysed. A TCS score was defined as the ratio of F50 (clonal expansion) to E x V (chaos), with BLOSUM62-based TCRdist applied between CDR3 peptides within each V-J. Welch's t-statistics and random forest reduced some 510 V-J features to 13, which were used in a naive Bayes classifier (R e1071). No statistical method was used to fix the sample size in advance, and group allocation was not hidden from the investigators. The paper describes TCR Vbeta CDR3 sequencing of 140 or so peripheral blood samples, made up of 40 to 45 ophthalmopathy patients, 70 to 75 hyperthyroidism patients and some 17 progressor patients.

The sample consisted of peripheral blood mononuclear cells (PBMCs), taken at new diagnosis, from a patient treated with antithyroid drugs. The chain is assembled from TRBV28 and TRBJ2-7, and TRBD1 aligns with 9 junction nucleotides. The TCR originated in a woman aged 50 to 65 with Graves disease. Donor details come from another sample of the same person, matched by shared clones. The DNA reads as follows: TGTGCCAGCAGTCCCATATGGGGGACAGGGAGAGTCGAGCAGTACTTC. This yields the protein CASSPIWGTGRVEQYF.